A single sample is the source of the 11 T cell receptor beta chains below, sequenced in a study of cytomegalovirus exposure and HLA in healthy donors. The study ran its PCR with 60 Vbeta and 13 Jbeta primers. Clones were sequenced by immunoSEQ multiplex PCR, and TCRdb holds only the in-frame ones, with some missing. The sample lists under 150,000 clones, roughly 79% seen once, with approximately 1% in the top ten. Material: PBMCs. These receptor sequences come from a man between 18 and 35 years old in good health and CMV-seronegative.

V gene TRBV30 combines with J gene TRBJ1-3; 7 bases are shared with TRBD1. Per the germline V gene, CDR1 is GTSNPN and CDR2 is SVGIG (reference sequence). Losses at the gene ends were 5 bases for V and 4 bases for J; bases not matched to a gene: 5. The CDR3 length is 13 residues. In DNA form, the CDR3 reads TGTGCCTGGTCTCTGGGACAGGGAAACACCATATATTTT. Residues: CAWSLGQGNTIYF.

The chain recombines TRBV7-9 with TRBJ1-6; TRBD1 agrees at 7 bases. Germline V gene lookup returns CDR1 SEHNR and CDR2 FQNEAQ (reference sequence). The J segment lost 0 bases and the V segment lost 4 bases, leaving 12 bases of the junction unmatched. The CDR3 has 19 residues. The CDR3 spells CASSSYYPTGSSYNSPLHF. CDR3 sequence (DNA): TGTGCCAGCAGCTCCTACTACCCGACAGGGAGCTCCTATAATTCACCCCTCCACTTT.

The V call is TRBV29-1, the J call TRBJ2-7, with 7 positions matching TRBD1. The junction had 13 bases not matched to a gene; V was cut back by 8 bases and J by 0 bases. CDR3 length: 15 amino acids. Germline V gene lookup returns CDR1 SQVTM and CDR2 ANQGSEA. In DNA, the CDR3 is TGCAGCTTCCGGAACAGGGGCGAGTACTCCTACGAGCAGTACTTC. Its protein is CSFRNRGEYSYEQYF.

There are a few counts of this clone. This chain joins TRBV30 and TRBJ2-7; the D is unclear. The CDR3 is made up of 16 amino acids. The ends were cut back, 0 bases at V and 2 bases at J, with 17 bases in the middle. CDR1 GTSNPN and CDR2 SVGIG come from the germline V gene (reference sequence). This CDR3 is CAWSVIWPHSTYEQYF. The CDR3 DNA reads TGTGCCTGGAGTGTAATTTGGCCTCACAGTACCTACGAGCAGTACTTC.

The chain couples TRBV10-3 to TRBJ2-1, with D possibly TRBD2 on 6 matching bases. Trimming pared 4 bases from V and 6 bases from J, leaving 19 bases between. The CDR3 loop spans 16 amino acids. Germline V gives CDR1 ENHRY, CDR2 SYGVKD. CDR3 sequence reads: CAISGWEDPLGNEQFF. CDR3 DNA: TGTGCCATCAGTGGTTGGGAGGACCCCCTAGGCAATGAGCAGTTCTTC.

This clone was counted a few times. The V call is TRBV4-1, the J call TRBJ2-7; 8 bases fit TRBD1. The CDR3 sequence is 15 residues long. Germline V gene lookup returns CDR1 MGHRA and CDR2 YSYEKL. The junction had 10 bases not matched to a gene; V was cut back by 6 bases and J by 3 bases. The DNA for the CDR3 is TGCGCCAGCAGTCCAAGACAGGGGTCCCTCTACGAGCAGTACTTC. It yields the protein CASSPRQGSLYEQYF.

V gene TRBV19 combines with J gene TRBJ1-1; D is uncertain. The CDR3 is 15 amino acids. Germline V lookup: CDR1 LNHDA, CDR2 SQIVND (reference sequence). Trimming cost V 2 bases and J 7 bases, with 17 bases left between them. CDR3 sequence (DNA): TGTGCCAGTAGTATACAGGCCCCCCCCAACGGTGAAGCTTTCTTT. It codes for CASSIQAPPNGEAFF.

The chain has TRBV2 and TRBJ1-3; 11 nucleotides match TRBD1. The V gene's germline CDR1 is SNHLY and CDR2 FYNNEI. The CDR3 is 15 residues long. The trim removed 6 bases at V and 8 bases at J, leaving 9 bases unmatched. CDR3 loop: CASSPEGTGGDTIYF. DNA for the CDR3: TGTGCCAGCAGCCCTGAAGGGACAGGGGGAGACACCATATATTTT.

This chain joins TRBV10-3 and TRBJ2-3; 13 bases match TRBD2. The germline V gene has CDR1 ENHRY and CDR2 SYGVKD. Losses at the gene ends were 3 bases for V and 3 bases for J; bases not matched to a gene: 3. The CDR3 is 16 amino acids. The CDR3 nucleotides are TGTGCCATCAGTGAATTGGGACTAGCGGGGACAGATACGCAGTATTTT. As protein: CAISELGLAGTDTQYF.

The gene calls are TRBV6-6 and TRBJ1-2; a possible D gene is TRBD1 (6 bases). Trimming removed 0 bases at V and 1 base at J, with 12 bases between. Germline lookup yields CDR1 MNHNY and CDR2 SVGAGI (reference sequence). The CDR3 has 16 residues. CDR3: CASSYSNRAVNYGYTF. In DNA, the CDR3 is TGTGCCAGCAGTTACTCGAACAGGGCGGTTAACTATGGCTACACCTTC.

This chain links TRBV5-6 with TRBJ2-7; 8 positions agree with TRBD1. Germline V CDR1 and CDR2: SGHDT, YYEEEE. The trim removed 4 bases at V and 8 bases at J, leaving 11 bases unmatched. The CDR3 totals 14 residues. The CDR3 coding sequence is TGTGCCAGCAGCATCGGGACAGGTATTGCAAAGCAGTACTTC. This encodes CASSIGTGIAKQYF. The full variable domain, its missing parts supplied by reference TRBV5-6 and TRBJ2-7, is DAGVTQSPTHLIKTRGQQVTLRCSPKSGHDTVSWYQQALGQGPQFIFQYYEEEERQRGNFPDRFSGHQFPNYSSELNVNALLLGDSALYLCASSIGTGIAKQYFGPGTRLTVT.